This record covers a single TCR beta chain. This clone was found once. Its recognized antigen is unknown. Base qualities are not provided; no much larger clone lies one nucleotide away. The CDR3 numbers 16 residues from cysteine through phenylalanine. Only the CDR3 portion is preserved as DNA: 48 bases, with reading frame beginning at the first base. At the junction V is shortened by 5 bases and J by 1 base; bases outside the gene matches: 6. Sequences LNHDA (CDR1) and SQIVND (CDR2) are obtained from the germline V gene (reference sequence). Library preparation used the immunoSEQ multiplex PCR assay. Here the immuneACCESS table is served through TCRdb, limited to in-frame sequences with V and J called. Missing clones are a known gap in these copies; in checked studies unresolved V genes cover under half, and the rest lacks a known reason. The sample includes 25,000 to 40,000 clones, with roughly nine tenths observed a single time. The ten largest clonotypes hold 11% of the sample.

The data are from a study of T cell changes during pregnancy in multiple sclerosis (dated by TCRdb to between 2018 and 2021). Some background on the complete study: In women with multiple sclerosis, the researchers looked at how the T cell repertoire shifted as pregnancy progressed.

The chain couples TRBV19 to TRBJ2-5; TRBD2 lines up with 11 middle nucleotides. Here the sequenced sample was CD8+ T cells from peripheral blood mononuclear cells, taken in the third trimester of pregnancy. The TCR was taken from a female donor with multiple sclerosis, enrolled in a pregnancy study. The nucleotides are TGTGCCAGTAGTGTTACTAGCGGGGGAATCCAAGAGACCCAGTACTTC. Its protein reads: CASSVTSGGIQETQYF.